In its sample, the clone carrying this T cell receptor (beta chain) was seen a few times. The method was immunoSEQ multiplex PCR; TCRdb's version includes in-frame clones alone and lacks a portion of them. The top ten clones hold approximately 4.5% of a sample with approximately 60,000 clones, 74% of them seen once. These data originate in a study of T cells in tumors after PD-1 blockade. V dropped 4 bases and J dropped 2 bases, with 8 bases sitting between them. Germline V gene data show CDR1 as SEHNR and CDR2 as FQNEAQ (reference sequence). CDR3 length: 14 amino acids. V is TRBV7-9 and J is TRBJ2-2; no reliable D call. The sequence derives from a human donor with basal cell carcinoma. The sample in question was PBMCs, obtained after anti-PD-1 treatment. CDR3 residues: CASSSFRNTGELFF. In nucleotides, the CDR3 is TGTGCCAGCAGCTCGTTTAGAAACACCGGGGAGCTGTTTTTT.